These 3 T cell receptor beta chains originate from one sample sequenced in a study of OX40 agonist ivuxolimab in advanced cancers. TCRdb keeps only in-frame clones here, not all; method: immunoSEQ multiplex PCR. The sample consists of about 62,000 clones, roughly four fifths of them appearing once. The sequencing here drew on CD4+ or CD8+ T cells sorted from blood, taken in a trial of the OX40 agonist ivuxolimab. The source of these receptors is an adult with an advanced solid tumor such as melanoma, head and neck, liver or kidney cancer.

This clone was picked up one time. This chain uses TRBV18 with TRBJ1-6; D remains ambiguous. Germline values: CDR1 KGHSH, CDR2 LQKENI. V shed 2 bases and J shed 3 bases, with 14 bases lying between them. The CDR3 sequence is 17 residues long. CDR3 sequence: CASSPLDLRNYNSPLHF. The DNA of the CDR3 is TGTGCCAGCTCACCATTGGACTTGCGGAACTATAATTCACCCCTCCACTTT.

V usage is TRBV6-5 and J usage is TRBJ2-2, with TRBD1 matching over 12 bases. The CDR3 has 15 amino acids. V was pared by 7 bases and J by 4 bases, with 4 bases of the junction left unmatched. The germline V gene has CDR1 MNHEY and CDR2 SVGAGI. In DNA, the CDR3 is TGTGCCAGCAAGGGACAGGGGGCTGTCACCGGGGAGCTGTTTTTT. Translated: CASKGQGAVTGELFF.

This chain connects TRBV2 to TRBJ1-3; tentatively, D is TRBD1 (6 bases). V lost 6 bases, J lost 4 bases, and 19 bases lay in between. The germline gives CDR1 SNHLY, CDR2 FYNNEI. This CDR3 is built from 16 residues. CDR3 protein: CASSDPQAGVGNTIYF. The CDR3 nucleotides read TGTGCCAGCAGCGATCCCCAGGCAGGGGTCGGAAACACCATATATTTT. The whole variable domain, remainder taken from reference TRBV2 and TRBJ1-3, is EPEVTQTPSHQVTQMGQEVILRCVPISNHLYFYWYRQILGQKVEFLVSFYNNEISEKSEIFDDQFSVERPDGSNFTLKIRSTKLEDSAMYFCASSDPQAGVGNTIYFGEGSWLTVV.